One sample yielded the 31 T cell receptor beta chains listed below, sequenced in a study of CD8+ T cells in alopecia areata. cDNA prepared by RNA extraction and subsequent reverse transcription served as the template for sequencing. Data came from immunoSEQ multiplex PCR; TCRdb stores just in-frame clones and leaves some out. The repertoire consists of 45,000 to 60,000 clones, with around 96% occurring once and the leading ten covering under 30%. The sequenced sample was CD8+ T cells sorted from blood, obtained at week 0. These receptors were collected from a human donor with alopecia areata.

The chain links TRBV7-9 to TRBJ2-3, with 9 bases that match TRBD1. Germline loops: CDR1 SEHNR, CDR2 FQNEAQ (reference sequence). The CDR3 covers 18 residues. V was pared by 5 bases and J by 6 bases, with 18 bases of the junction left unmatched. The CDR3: CASSTRDRVSSLVDTQYF. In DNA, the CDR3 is TGTGCCAGCAGCACCCGGGACAGGGTCTCTTCGTTGGTGGATACGCAGTATTTT. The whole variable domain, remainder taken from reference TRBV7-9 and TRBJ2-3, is DTGVSQNPRHKITKRGQNVTFRCDPISEHNRLYWYRQTLGQGPEFLTYFQNEAQLEKSRLLSDRFSAERPKGSFSTLEIQRTEQGDSAMYLCASSTRDRVSSLVDTQYFGPGTRLTVL.

The CDR3 here is CASSERAGASNEQFF. Here the CDR3 DNA reads TGTGCCAGCAGTGAGCGAGCGGGGGCTTCCAATGAGCAGTTCTTC. V is TRBV2 and J is TRBJ2-1; 8 bases are shared with TRBD2. Per germline, CDR1 SNHLY and CDR2 FYNNEI. With 3 bases clipped from V and 6 bases from J, the junction kept 7 bases outside the gene matches. This CDR3 comprises 15 residues.

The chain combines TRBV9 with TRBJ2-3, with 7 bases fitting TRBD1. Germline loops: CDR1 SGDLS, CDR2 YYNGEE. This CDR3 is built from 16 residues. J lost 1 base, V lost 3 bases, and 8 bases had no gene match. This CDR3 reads CASSAYHGQGTDTQYF. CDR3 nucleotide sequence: TGTGCCAGCAGCGCCTATCATGGACAGGGCACAGATACGCAGTATTTT.

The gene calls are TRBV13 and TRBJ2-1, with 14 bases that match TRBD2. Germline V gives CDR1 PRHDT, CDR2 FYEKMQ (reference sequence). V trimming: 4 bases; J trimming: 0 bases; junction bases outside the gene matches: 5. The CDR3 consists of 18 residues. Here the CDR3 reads CASSSGLAGVLSYNEQFF. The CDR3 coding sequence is TGTGCCAGCAGCTCGGGACTAGCGGGGGTCCTCTCCTACAATGAGCAGTTCTTC.

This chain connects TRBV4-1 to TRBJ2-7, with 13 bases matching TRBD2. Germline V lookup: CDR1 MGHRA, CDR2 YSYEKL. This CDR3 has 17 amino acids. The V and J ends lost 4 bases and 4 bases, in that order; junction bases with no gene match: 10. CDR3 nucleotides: TGCGCCAGCAGCCGAGCTCCTGGGACTAGCGGGGAATACGAGCAGTACTTC. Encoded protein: CASSRAPGTSGEYEQYF.

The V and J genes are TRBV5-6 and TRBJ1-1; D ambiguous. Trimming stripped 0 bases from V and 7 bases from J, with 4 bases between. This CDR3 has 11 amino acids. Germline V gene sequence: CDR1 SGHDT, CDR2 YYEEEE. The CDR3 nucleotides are TGTGCCAGCAGCTTGGCTAGTGAAGCTTTCTTT. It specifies CASSLASEAFF.

The CDR3 DNA reads as TGCAGCGTTCACCGGGACCCGCAAGAGACCCAGTACTTC. Its translation: CSVHRDPQETQYF. The V gene is TRBV29-1, the J gene TRBJ2-5; D possibly uses TRBD1 or TRBD2 (5 bases each). The length of the CDR3 is 13 residues. The germline V and J ends were trimmed by 5 bases and 2 bases, with 12 bases remaining between them. Germline V CDR1 and CDR2: SQVTM, ANQGSEA. Looking up the rest from reference TRBV29-1 and TRBJ2-5 gives the full variable domain: SAVISQKPSRDICQRGTSLTIQCQVDSQVTMMFWYRQQPGQSLTLIATANQGSEATYESGFVIDKFPISRPNLTFSTLTVSNMSPEDSSIYLCSVHRDPQETQYFGPGTRLLVL.

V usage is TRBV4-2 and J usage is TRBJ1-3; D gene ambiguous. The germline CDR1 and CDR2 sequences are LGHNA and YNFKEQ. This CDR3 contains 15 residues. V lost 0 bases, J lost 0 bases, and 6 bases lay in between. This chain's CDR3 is CASSQDTHSGNTIYF. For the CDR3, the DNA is TGTGCCAGCAGCCAAGACACCCACTCTGGAAACACCATATATTTT.

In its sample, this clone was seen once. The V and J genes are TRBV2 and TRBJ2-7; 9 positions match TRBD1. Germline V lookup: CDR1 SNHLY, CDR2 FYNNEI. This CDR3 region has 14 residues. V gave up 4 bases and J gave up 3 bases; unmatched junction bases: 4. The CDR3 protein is CASSGGQGGYEQYF. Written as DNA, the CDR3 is TGTGCCAGCAGTGGGGGACAGGGAGGCTACGAGCAGTACTTC.

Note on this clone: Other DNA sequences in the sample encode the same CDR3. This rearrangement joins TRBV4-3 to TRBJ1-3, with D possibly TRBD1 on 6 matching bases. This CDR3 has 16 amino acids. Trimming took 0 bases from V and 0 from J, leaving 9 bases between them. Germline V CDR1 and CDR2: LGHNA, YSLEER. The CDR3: CASSQDRGGSGNTIYF. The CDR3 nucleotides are TGCGCCAGCAGCCAAGATCGAGGGGGCTCTGGAAACACCATATATTTT.

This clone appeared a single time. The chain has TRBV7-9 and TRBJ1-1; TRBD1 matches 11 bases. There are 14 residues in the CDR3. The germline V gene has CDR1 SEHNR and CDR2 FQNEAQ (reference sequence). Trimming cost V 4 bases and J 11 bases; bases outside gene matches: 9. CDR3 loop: CASSSGQGVRVAFF. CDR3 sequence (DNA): TGTGCCAGCAGCTCGGGACAGGGGGTCCGGGTCGCTTTCTTT.

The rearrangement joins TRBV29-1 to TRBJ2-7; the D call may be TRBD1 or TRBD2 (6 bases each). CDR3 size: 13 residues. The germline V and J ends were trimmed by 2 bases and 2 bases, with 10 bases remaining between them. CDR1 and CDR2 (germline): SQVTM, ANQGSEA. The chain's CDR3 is CSVERGVPYEQYF. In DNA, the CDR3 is TGCAGCGTTGAAAGGGGGGTACCCTACGAGCAGTACTTC.

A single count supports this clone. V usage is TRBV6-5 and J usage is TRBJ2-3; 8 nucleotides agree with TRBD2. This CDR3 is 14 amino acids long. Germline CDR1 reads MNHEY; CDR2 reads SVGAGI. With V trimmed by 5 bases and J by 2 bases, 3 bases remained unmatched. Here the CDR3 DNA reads TGTGCCAGCAGTATAGCGGGGCCCACAGATACGCAGTATTTT. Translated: CASSIAGPTDTQYF.

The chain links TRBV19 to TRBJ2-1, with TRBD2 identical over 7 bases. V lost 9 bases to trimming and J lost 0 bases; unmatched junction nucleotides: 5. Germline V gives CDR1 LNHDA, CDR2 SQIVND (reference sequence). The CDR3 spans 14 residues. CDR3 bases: TGTGCCAGCAACCCGGGGGGCTCCTACAATGAGCAGTTCTTC. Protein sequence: CASNPGGSYNEQFF.

The CDR3 sequence is CASSITGEQYF. The CDR3 DNA sequence: TGTGCCAGCAGCATTACAGGGGAGCAGTACTTC. J is TRBJ2-7 and V is TRBV7-9; D is perhaps TRBD1 (6 bases). V lost 5 bases to trimming and J lost 7 bases, with 9 bases between them. Germline V gene lookup returns CDR1 SEHNR and CDR2 FQNEAQ (reference sequence). The CDR3 is 11 residues long. Full variable domain (remainder filled in from reference TRBV7-9 and TRBJ2-7): DTGVSQNPRHKITKRGQNVTFRCDPISEHNRLYWYRQTLGQGPEFLTYFQNEAQLEKSRLLSDRFSAERPKGSFSTLEIQRTEQGDSAMYLCASSITGEQYFGPGTRLTVT.

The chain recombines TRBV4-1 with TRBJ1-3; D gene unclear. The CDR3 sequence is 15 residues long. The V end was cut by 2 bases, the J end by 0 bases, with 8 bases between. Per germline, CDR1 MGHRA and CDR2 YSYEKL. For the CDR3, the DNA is TGCGCCAGCAGCCAACAGGTCGGCTCTGGAAACACCATATATTTT. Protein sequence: CASSQQVGSGNTIYF.

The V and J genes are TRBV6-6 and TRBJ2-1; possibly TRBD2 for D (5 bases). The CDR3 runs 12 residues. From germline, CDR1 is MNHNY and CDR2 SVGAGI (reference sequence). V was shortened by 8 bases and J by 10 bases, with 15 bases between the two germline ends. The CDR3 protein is CASFGPPGEQFF. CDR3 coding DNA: TGTGCCAGCTTTGGGCCGCCGGGAGAGCAGTTCTTC.

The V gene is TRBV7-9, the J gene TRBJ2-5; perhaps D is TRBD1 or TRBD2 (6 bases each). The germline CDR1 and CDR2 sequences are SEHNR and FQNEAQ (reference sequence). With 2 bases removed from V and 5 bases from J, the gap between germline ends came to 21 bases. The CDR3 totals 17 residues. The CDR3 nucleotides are TGTGCCAGCAGCTTAAACCCCGGGCGCAGGGGAGGCGAGACCCAGTACTTC. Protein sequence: CASSLNPGRRGGETQYF.

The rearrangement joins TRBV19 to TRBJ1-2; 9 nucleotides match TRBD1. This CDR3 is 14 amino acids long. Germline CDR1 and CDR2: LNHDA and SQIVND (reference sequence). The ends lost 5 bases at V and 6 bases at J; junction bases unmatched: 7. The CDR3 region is CASSRGTGLHGYTF. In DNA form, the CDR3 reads TGTGCCAGTAGTCGAGGGACAGGGCTTCATGGCTACACCTTC.

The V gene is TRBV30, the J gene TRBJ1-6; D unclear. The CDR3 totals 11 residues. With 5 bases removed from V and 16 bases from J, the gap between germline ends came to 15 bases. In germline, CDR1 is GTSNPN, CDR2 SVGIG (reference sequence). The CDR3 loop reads CAWASQPALHF. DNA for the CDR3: TGTGCCTGGGCCTCCCAACCGGCTCTCCACTTT.

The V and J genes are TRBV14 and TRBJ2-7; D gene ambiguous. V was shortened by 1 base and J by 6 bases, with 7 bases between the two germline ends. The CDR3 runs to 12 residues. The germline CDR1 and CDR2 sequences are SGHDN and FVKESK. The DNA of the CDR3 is TGTGCCAGCAGCCAAGTAGTGGCCGAGCAGTACTTC. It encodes CASSQVVAEQYF.

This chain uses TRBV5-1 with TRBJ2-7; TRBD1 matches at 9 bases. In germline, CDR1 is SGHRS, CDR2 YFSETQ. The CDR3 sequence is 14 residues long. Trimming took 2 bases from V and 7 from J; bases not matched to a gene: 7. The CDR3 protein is CASSFRDRAWEQYF. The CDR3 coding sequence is TGCGCCAGCAGCTTCCGGGACAGGGCCTGGGAGCAGTACTTC.

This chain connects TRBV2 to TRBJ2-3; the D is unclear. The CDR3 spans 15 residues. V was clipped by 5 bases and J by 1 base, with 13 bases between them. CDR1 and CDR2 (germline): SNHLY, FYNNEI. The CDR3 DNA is TGTGCCAGCAGTCGCGCGCTCGGTGGCACAGATACGCAGTATTTT. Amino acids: CASSRALGGTDTQYF.

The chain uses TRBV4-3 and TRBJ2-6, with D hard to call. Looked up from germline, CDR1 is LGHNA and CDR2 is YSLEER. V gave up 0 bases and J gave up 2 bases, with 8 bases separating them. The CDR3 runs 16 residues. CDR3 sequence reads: CASSQDGEAGANVLTF. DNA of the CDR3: TGCGCCAGCAGCCAAGATGGAGAGGCTGGGGCCAACGTCCTGACTTTC.

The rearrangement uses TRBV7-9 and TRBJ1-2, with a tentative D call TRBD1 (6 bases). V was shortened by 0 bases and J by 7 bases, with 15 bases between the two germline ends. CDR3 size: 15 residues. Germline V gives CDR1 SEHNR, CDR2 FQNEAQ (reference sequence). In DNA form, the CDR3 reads TGTGCCAGCAGCTTAGCCCAATTGGGGGGCTTTGGCTACACCTTC. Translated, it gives CASSLAQLGGFGYTF.

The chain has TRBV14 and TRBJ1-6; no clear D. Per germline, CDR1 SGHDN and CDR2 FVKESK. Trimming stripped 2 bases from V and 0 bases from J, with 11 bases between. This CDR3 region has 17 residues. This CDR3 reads CASSQLDGSSYNSPLHF. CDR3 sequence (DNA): TGTGCCAGCAGCCAACTCGACGGGAGCTCCTATAATTCACCCCTCCACTTT. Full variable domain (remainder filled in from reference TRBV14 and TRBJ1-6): EAGVTQFPSHSVIEKGQTVTLRCDPISGHDNLYWYRRVMGKEIKFLLHFVKESKQDESGMPNNRFLAERTGGTYSTLKVQPAELEDSGVYFCASSQLDGSSYNSPLHFGNGTRLTVT.

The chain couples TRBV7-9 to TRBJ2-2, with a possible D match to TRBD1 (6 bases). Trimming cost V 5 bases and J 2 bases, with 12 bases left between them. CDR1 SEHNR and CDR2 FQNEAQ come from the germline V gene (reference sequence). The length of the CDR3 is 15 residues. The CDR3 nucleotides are TGTGCCAGCAGCCCACAGGGTTCCAACACCGGGGAGCTGTTTTTT. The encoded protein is CASSPQGSNTGELFF. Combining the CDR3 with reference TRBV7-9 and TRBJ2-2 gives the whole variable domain DTGVSQNPRHKITKRGQNVTFRCDPISEHNRLYWYRQTLGQGPEFLTYFQNEAQLEKSRLLSDRFSAERPKGSFSTLEIQRTEQGDSAMYLCASSPQGSNTGELFFGEGSRLTVL.

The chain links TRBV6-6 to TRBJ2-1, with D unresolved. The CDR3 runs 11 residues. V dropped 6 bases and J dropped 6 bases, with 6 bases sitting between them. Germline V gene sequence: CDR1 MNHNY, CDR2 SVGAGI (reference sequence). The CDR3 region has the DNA TGTGCCAGCAGGGCCTTCAATGAGCAGTTCTTC. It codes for CASRAFNEQFF.

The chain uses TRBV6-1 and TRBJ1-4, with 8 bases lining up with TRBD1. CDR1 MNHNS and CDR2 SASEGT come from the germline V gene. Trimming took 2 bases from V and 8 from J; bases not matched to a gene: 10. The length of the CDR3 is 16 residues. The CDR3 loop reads CASSEYDRGSFEKLFF. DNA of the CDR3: TGTGCCAGCAGTGAATACGACAGGGGATCGTTCGAAAAACTGTTTTTT.

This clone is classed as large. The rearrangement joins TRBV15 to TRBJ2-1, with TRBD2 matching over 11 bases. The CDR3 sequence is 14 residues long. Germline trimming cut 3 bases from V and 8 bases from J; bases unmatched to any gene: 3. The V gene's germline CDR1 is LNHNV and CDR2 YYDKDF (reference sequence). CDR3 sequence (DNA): TGTGCCACCAGCAGTAGCGGGGGGGCAGATGAGCAGTTCTTC. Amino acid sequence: CATSSSGGADEQFF.

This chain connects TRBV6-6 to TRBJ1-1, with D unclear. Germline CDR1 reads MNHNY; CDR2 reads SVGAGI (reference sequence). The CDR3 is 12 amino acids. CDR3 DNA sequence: TGTGCGAGCGGAACAGTGAACACTGAAGCTTTCTTT. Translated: CASGTVNTEAFF.